This T cell receptor (beta chain) was observed in a study of T cells in Graves' hyperthyroidism and ophthalmopathy. Study at large: Peripheral blood was taken when the disease was first diagnosed, before any treatment began.

Exclusion of a patient resulted from uncontrolled infection, other autoimmune disease, pregnancy or lactation. 8.5 to 10 ml of fresh peripheral blood supplied the PBMCs. From RNA transcripts, TCR beta CDR3 regions were amplified. TCR CDR3 underwent first-round RT-PCR with the HTBI primer set. One entry per CDR3 protein, called by TCRdb with MiXCR from the multiplex PCR reads. The table records about 590,000 distinct CDR3 sequences, approximately 15% of them present only once. Per the germline V gene, CDR1 is SGHAT and CDR2 is FQNNGV. With V trimmed by 4 bases and J by 8 bases, 4 bases remained unmatched. CDR3 length equals 14 residues. This clonotype was detected many times.

The chain recombines TRBV11-2 with TRBJ2-2; 10 bases line up with TRBD1. This clonotype was sampled from a woman between 18 and 29 years old with Graves' ophthalmopathy. Sequencing was performed on blood. CDR3 protein: CASSSRQGAGELFF. The CDR3 bases are TGTGCCAGCAGCTCTAGACAGGGGGCAGGGGAGCTGTTTTTT.